The rows below give T cell receptor beta chains drawn from one sample of a study of blood T cell repertoires in COVID-19. Repertoires were generated with immunoSEQ multiplex PCR, while TCRdb's copy carries only in-frame clones and drops some. The repertoire holds roughly 260,000 clones, with more than 90% as singletons. The sample was peripheral blood. The receptors here all came from a person aged 18-35 years with COVID-19, enrolled during active disease. Each CDR3 is given with its conserved first and last residue. Fields, in order: V gene, J gene, clone size, D gene, CDR3 protein, CDR3 DNA. The D gene is left open where the match is weak. Size values are once, few and many counts, or a class for expanded clones, and some rows have none.

v_call: TRBV2
j_call: TRBJ2-5
clone_size: -
d_call: -
cdr3_aa: CASRADIQETQYF
cdr3_nt: TGTGCCAGCAGGGCGGACATACAAGAGACCCAGTACTTC

v_call: TRBV10-3
j_call: TRBJ2-1
clone_size: -
d_call: TRBD2
cdr3_aa: CAIRAPGLAANNEQFF
cdr3_nt: TGTGCCATCAGAGCCCCGGGACTAGCGGCTAACAATGAGCAGTTCTTC

v_call: TRBV10-3
j_call: TRBJ2-7
clone_size: -
d_call: TRBD2
cdr3_aa: CAISESRKTSVNSYEQYF
cdr3_nt: TGTGCCATCAGTGAGTCGAGGAAGACTAGCGTCAACTCCTACGAGCAGTACTTC

v_call: TRBV9
j_call: TRBJ2-3
clone_size: -
d_call: TRBD2
cdr3_aa: CASSDLRGADTQYF
cdr3_nt: TGTGCCAGCAGCGATCTCCGGGGGGCAGATACGCAGTATTTT

v_call: TRBV7-9
j_call: TRBJ2-7
clone_size: -
d_call: TRBD1
cdr3_aa: CASSLGGTGTAVYEQYF
cdr3_nt: TGTGCCAGCAGCTTAGGTGGGACCGGGACAGCAGTCTACGAGCAGTACTTC

v_call: TRBV7-2
j_call: TRBJ2-7
clone_size: -
d_call: TRBD2
cdr3_aa: CASSLAGGLYEQYF
cdr3_nt: TGTGCCAGCAGCCTAGCGGGAGGGCTATACGAGCAGTACTTC

v_call: TRBV11-2
j_call: TRBJ2-7
clone_size: -
d_call: -
cdr3_aa: CASSLAQGRTYEQYF
cdr3_nt: TGTGCCAGCAGCTTAGCCCAGGGCAGAACCTACGAGCAGTACTTC

v_call: TRBV19
j_call: TRBJ2-3
clone_size: -
d_call: TRBD2
cdr3_aa: CASRGGTPTDTQYF
cdr3_nt: TGTGCCAGTAGGGGGGGGACTCCCACAGATACGCAGTATTTT

v_call: TRBV7-2
j_call: TRBJ2-5
clone_size: once
d_call: -
cdr3_aa: CASSLANGVRQETQYF
cdr3_nt: TGTGCCAGCAGCTTAGCGAACGGGGTGAGGCAAGAGACCCAGTACTTC

v_call: TRBV11-2
j_call: TRBJ2-1
clone_size: once
d_call: TRBD2
cdr3_aa: CASSRTSGNYNEQFF
cdr3_nt: TGTGCCAGCAGCCGGACTAGCGGAAACTACAATGAGCAGTTCTTC

v_call: TRBV7-6
j_call: TRBJ2-5
clone_size: -
d_call: -
cdr3_aa: CASSSYRTARGEETQYF
cdr3_nt: TGTGCCAGCAGCTCCTACCGGACGGCTAGGGGCGAAGAGACCCAGTACTTC

v_call: TRBV28
j_call: TRBJ1-2
clone_size: -
d_call: TRBD1
cdr3_aa: CASKLGDRPYF
cdr3_nt: TGTGCCAGCAAATTAGGGGACAGGCCTTATTTC

v_call: TRBV4-1
j_call: TRBJ1-5
clone_size: -
d_call: -
cdr3_aa: CASSQERMGANQPQHF
cdr3_nt: TGCGCCAGCAGCCAAGAACGGATGGGGGCCAATCAGCCCCAGCATTTT

v_call: TRBV6-5
j_call: TRBJ1-5
clone_size: -
d_call: TRBD1
cdr3_aa: CARGDRSRSNQPQHF
cdr3_nt: TGTGCCAGGGGGGACAGGTCCCGGAGCAATCAGCCCCAGCATTTT

v_call: TRBV6-2/TRBV6-3
j_call: TRBJ1-6
clone_size: few
d_call: TRBD1
cdr3_aa: CASSYNVGSILQGGSPLHF
cdr3_nt: TGTGCCAGCAGTTACAATGTGGGATCGATACTTCAGGGGGGATCACCCCTCCACTTT